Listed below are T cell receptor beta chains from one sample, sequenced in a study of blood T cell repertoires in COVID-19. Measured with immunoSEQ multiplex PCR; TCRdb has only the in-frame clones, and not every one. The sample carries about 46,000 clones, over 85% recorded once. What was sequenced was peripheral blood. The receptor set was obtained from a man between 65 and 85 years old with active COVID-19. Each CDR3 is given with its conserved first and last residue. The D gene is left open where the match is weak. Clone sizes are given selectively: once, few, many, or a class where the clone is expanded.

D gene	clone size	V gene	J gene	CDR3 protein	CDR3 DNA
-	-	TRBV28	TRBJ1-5	CASSLDQANTLYSNQPQHF	TGTGCCAGCAGTTTGGATCAGGCTAATACTTTATATAGCAATCAGCCCCAGCATTTT
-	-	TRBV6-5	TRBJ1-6	CASSYSKTGTLHF	TGTGCCAGCAGTTACTCTAAAACAGGCACCCTCCACTTT
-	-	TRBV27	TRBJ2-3	CASSLSPGYTQYF	TGTGCCAGCAGTTTATCCCCGGGATATACGCAGTATTTT
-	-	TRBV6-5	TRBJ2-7	CATTGFRGRGEQYF	TGTGCCACAACAGGCTTCCGGGGACGGGGGGAGCAGTACTTC
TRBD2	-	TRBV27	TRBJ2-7	CASSSGLAAYEQYF	TGTGCCAGCAGTTCGGGACTAGCGGCCTACGAGCAGTACTTC
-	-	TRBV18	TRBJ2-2	CASSPNGVGGNTGELFF	TGTGCCAGCTCACCAAATGGAGTAGGCGGGAACACCGGGGAGCTGTTTTTT
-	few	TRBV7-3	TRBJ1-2	CASSPGVNYGYTF	TGTGCCAGCAGCCCCGGGGTGAACTATGGCTACACCTTC
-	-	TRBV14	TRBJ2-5	CASSQRLQQETQYF	TGTGCCAGCAGCCAACGGTTGCAACAAGAGACCCAGTACTTC
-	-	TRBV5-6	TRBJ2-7	CASSLGPTGTYEQYF	TGTGCCAGCAGCTTGGGGCCCACAGGGACCTACGAGCAGTACTTC
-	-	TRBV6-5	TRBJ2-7	CASSRTSAYEQYF	TGTGCCAGCAGTCGGACTTCTGCCTACGAGCAGTACTTC
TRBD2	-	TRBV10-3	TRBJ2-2	CAIPKREKGQPSFTGELFF	TGTGCCATACCAAAGCGGGAGAAGGGCCAACCGTCCTTTACCGGGGAGCTGTTTTTT
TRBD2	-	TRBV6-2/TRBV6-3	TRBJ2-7	CASSYSSGNTYEQYF	TGTGCCAGCAGTTACTCTAGCGGGAACACCTACGAGCAGTACTTC
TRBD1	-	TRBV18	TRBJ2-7	CASSPQGVHEQYF	TGTGCCAGCTCCCCCCAGGGGGTCCACGAGCAGTACTTC
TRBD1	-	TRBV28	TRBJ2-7	CASSQGTAYEQYF	TGTGCCAGCAGTCAGGGGACAGCTTACGAGCAGTACTTC
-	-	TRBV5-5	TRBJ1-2	CASNGRGGGSYGYTF	TGTGCCAGCAACGGACGGGGCGGGGGGAGCTATGGCTACACCTTC
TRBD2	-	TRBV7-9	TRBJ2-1	CASGGRDEQFF	TGTGCCAGCGGTGGGAGGGATGAGCAGTTCTTC
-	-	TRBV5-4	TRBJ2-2	CASSFYTSGELFF	TGTGCCAGCAGCTTTTACACATCGGGGGAGCTGTTTTTT
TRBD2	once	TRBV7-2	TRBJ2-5	CASSLDPPGLAGGETQYF	TGTGCCAGCAGCTTAGACCCTCCGGGACTAGCGGGGGGAGAGACCCAGTACTTC
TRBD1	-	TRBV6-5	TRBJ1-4	CASSSPGTGEEKLFF	TGTGCCAGCAGTTCCCCCGGGACAGGGGAGGAAAAACTGTTTTTT
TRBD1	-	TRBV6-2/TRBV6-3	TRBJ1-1	CASRPRGRDTEAFF	TGTGCCAGCCGCCCCAGGGGGCGTGACACTGAAGCTTTCTTT
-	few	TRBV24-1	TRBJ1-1	CATSESKNTEAFF	TGTGCCACCAGTGAAAGCAAGAACACTGAAGCTTTCTTT
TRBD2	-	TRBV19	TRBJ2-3	CASTPSGGRTDTQYF	TGTGCCAGTACCCCTAGCGGGGGGCGCACAGATACGCAGTATTTT
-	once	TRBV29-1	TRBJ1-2	CSVGPSGDDGYTF	TGCAGCGTTGGGCCAAGTGGAGATGATGGCTACACCTTC
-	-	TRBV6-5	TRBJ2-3	CASRRGSSTDTQYF	TGTGCCAGCAGGAGGGGGTCCAGCACAGATACGCAGTATTTT
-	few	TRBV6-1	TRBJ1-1	CASSEAGMNTEAFF	TGTGCCAGCAGTGAAGCTGGCATGAACACTGAAGCTTTCTTT
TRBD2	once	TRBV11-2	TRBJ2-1	CASSLAGGAAEQFF	TGTGCCAGCAGCTTAGCGGGGGGGGCCGCTGAGCAGTTCTTC
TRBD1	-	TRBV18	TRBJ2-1	CASSPFSTGSNEQFF	TGTGCCAGCTCACCATTCTCGACAGGGAGTAATGAGCAGTTCTTC
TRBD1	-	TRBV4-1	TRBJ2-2	CASSRDRNTGELFF	TGCGCCAGCAGCCGGGACAGGAACACCGGGGAGCTGTTTTTT
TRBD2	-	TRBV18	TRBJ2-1	CASSPRAGVSDEQFF	TGTGCCAGCTCACCACGGGCGGGAGTGAGCGATGAGCAGTTCTTC
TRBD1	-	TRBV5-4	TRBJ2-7	CASSLPGQGALGQYF	TGTGCCAGCAGCTTGCCGGGACAGGGGGCATTAGGGCAGTACTTC
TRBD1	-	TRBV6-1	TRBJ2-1	CASSARQGTYSYNEQFF	TGTGCCAGCAGTGCCAGACAGGGGACCTACTCCTACAATGAGCAGTTCTTC
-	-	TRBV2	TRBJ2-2	CASSPTANTGELFF	TGTGCCAGCAGCCCGACAGCGAACACCGGGGAGCTGTTTTTT
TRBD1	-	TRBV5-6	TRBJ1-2	CASELLRDRVPDYGYTF	TGTGCCAGCGAACTCTTGCGGGACAGGGTTCCGGACTATGGCTACACCTTC
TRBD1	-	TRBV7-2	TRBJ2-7	CASSFNRDRAYEQYF	TGTGCCAGCAGCTTTAACCGGGACAGGGCTTACGAGCAGTACTTC
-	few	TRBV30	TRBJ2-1	CAWNVGASYYNEQFF	TGTGCCTGGAACGTAGGGGCCTCCTACTACAATGAGCAGTTCTTC
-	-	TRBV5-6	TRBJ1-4	CASTSSFPSSSNEKLFF	TGTGCCAGCACCTCGTCGTTCCCCTCCTCTTCTAATGAAAAACTGTTTTTT
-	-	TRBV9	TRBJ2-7	CASSVAPGHSYEQYF	TGTGCCAGCAGCGTAGCTCCAGGGCACTCCTACGAGCAGTACTTC
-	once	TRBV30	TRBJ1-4	CAWSVTGFGKLFF	TGTGCCTGGAGTGTAACGGGGTTTGGAAAACTGTTTTTT
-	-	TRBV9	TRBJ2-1	CASSVVLATADEQFF	TGTGCCAGCAGCGTAGTTCTAGCCACCGCGGATGAGCAGTTCTTC
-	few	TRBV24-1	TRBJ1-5	CATSSQGNQPQHF	TGTGCCACCAGTTCCCAGGGTAATCAGCCCCAGCATTTT
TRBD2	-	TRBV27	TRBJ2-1	CASSLLGVGLAGLNEQFF	TGTGCCAGCAGTTTATTGGGGGTGGGACTAGCGGGCCTCAATGAGCAGTTCTTC
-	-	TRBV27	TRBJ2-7	CASSSDSHREQYF	TGTGCCAGCAGTTCGGACTCGCACCGGGAGCAGTACTTC
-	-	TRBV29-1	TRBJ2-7	CSVGPGKGYYYEQYF	TGCAGCGTAGGGCCGGGGAAGGGCTACTACTACGAGCAGTACTTC
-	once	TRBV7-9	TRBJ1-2	CASSRLGVRGGYTF	TGTGCCAGCTCTCGACTCGGGGTCCGTGGAGGCTACACCTTC
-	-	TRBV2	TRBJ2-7	CASSVGYEQYF	TGTGCCAGCAGTGTCGGGTACGAGCAGTACTTC
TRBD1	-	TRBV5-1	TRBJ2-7	CASSRPGTGGFEQYF	TGCGCCAGCAGCCGGCCCGGGACAGGGGGCTTCGAGCAGTACTTC
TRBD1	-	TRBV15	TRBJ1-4	CATSRDAGGKEKLFF	TGTGCCACCAGCAGAGATGCAGGGGGAAAGGAAAAACTGTTTTTT
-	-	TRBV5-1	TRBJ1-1	CASSLDRETEAFF	TGCGCCAGCAGCTTGGATAGGGAGACTGAAGCTTTCTTT
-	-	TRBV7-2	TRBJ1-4	CASSLAGVSEKLFF	TGTGCCAGCAGCTTAGCAGGGGTTAGCGAAAAACTGTTTTTT
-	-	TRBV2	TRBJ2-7	CASRAAGTRPYEQYF	TGTGCCAGCAGGGCAGCCGGGACAAGACCCTACGAGCAGTACTTC
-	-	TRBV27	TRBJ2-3	CASSLNRVEDTQYF	TGTGCCAGCAGCCTAAACAGGGTGGAAGATACGCAGTATTTT
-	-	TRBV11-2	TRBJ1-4	CASSLGATNEKLFF	TGTGCCAGCAGCTTGGGGGCCACTAATGAAAAACTGTTTTTT
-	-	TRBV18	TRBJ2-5	CASSLQGGETQYF	TGTGCCAGCTCACTACAGGGTGGGGAGACCCAGTACTTC
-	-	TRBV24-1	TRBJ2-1	CATSERRGSSYNEQFF	TGTGCCACCAGTGAAAGACGCGGCAGCTCCTACAATGAGCAGTTCTTC